The 10 T cell receptor beta chains in this list originate from one sample, sequenced in a study of cytomegalovirus exposure and HLA in healthy donors (TCRdb year 2017). Library preparation was by the immunoSEQ multiplex PCR assay. For the multiplex PCR, a mixture combining 60 forward primers for TCR Vbeta segments and 13 reverse primers for TCR Jbeta segments was used. TCRdb obtained this table from immuneACCESS and retained in-frame rearrangements with V and J assigned. These tables miss some clones; where compared with another copy, unresolved V genes account for less than half of the shortfall, and the remainder is unexplained. This sample comprises around 100,000 clones, about two thirds of them detected only once. The top ten hold approximately 8.6% of the sample. The sample taken for sequencing was PBMCs. The receptor set was obtained from a young man in good health and CMV-seropositive.

The chain uses TRBV11-2 and TRBJ1-3, with no clear D. Trimming left V 6 bases short and J 7 bases short, with 10 bases between. The CDR3 has 12 residues. Germline V gene lookup returns CDR1 SGHAT and CDR2 FQNNGV. The CDR3 DNA follows: TGTGCCAGCAGTACCTTAGAGAACACCATATATTTT. Amino acids: CASSTLENTIYF.

The V gene is TRBV5-4, the J gene TRBJ1-2; D uncertain. V shed 0 bases and J shed 0 bases, with 9 bases lying between them. The CDR3 length is 15 residues. From germline, CDR1 is SGHNT and CDR2 YYREEE (reference sequence). The CDR3 DNA sequence: TGTGCCAGCAGCTTGGAGCAGGCCTCTAACTATGGCTACACCTTC. Its translation is CASSLEQASNYGYTF.

The chain couples TRBV14 to TRBJ2-5, with TRBD2 matching 7 bases. The junction had 4 bases not matched to a gene; V was cut back by 4 bases and J by 2 bases. CDR1 and CDR2 from the germline V gene are SGHDN and FVKESK. The CDR3 runs 14 residues. The CDR3 region has the DNA TGTGCCAGCAGCCCCTGGACTAGGCAAGAGACCCAGTACTTC. The encoded protein is CASSPWTRQETQYF.

V and J are TRBV6-5 and TRBJ2-3, with 11 bases aligning to TRBD1. V trimming: 5 bases; J trimming: 7 bases; junction bases outside the gene matches: 8. The length of the CDR3 is 15 residues. Germline values: CDR1 MNHEY, CDR2 SVGAGI. The CDR3, as DNA: TGTGCCAGCAGTCGGGGGGACAGGGGGAAAAATACGCAGTATTTT. Protein product: CASSRGDRGKNTQYF.

This clone was counted between two and nine times. The V call is TRBV9, the J call TRBJ2-3; 16 bases align to TRBD2. The J segment lost 7 bases and the V segment lost 3 bases, leaving 17 bases of the junction unmatched. Germline V gene lookup returns CDR1 SGDLS and CDR2 YYNGEE. The CDR3 length is 20 residues. CDR3 amino acids: CASSGDGTSGRARPGNTQYF. CDR3 sequence (DNA): TGTGCCAGCAGCGGGGACGGGACTAGCGGGAGGGCCCGTCCGGGGAATACGCAGTATTTT.

Only a few counts were recorded for this clone. J is TRBJ2-7 and V is TRBV28, with 7 bases lining up with TRBD1. CDR1 and CDR2 (germline): MDHEN, SYDVKM. The CDR3 contains 19 residues. V was pared by 1 base and J by 0 bases, with 15 bases of the junction left unmatched. CDR3 loop: CASSLFISPDRRSSYEQYF. Here the CDR3 DNA reads TGTGCCAGCAGTTTATTCATCTCTCCGGACAGGCGGTCCTCCTACGAGCAGTACTTC. The complete variable domain, with remaining parts taken from reference TRBV28 and TRBJ2-7, reads DVKVTQSSRYLVKRTGEKVFLECVQDMDHENMFWYRQDPGLGLRLIYFSYDVKMKEKGDIPEGYSVSREKKERFSLILESASTNQTSMYLCASSLFISPDRRSSYEQYFGPGTRLTVT.

The chain employs TRBV4-3 and TRBJ2-3, with a weak D call TRBD1 (6 bases). Germline V gene lookup returns CDR1 LGHNA and CDR2 YSLEER. V was shortened by 2 bases and J by 0 bases, with 12 bases between the two germline ends. The CDR3 has 16 residues. In DNA form, the CDR3 reads TGCGCCAGCAGCCAACAGAGAGGGGGTAGCACAGATACGCAGTATTTT. Its protein is CASSQQRGGSTDTQYF.

The gene calls are TRBV9 and TRBJ2-1, with D possibly TRBD1 on 6 matching bases. The CDR3 is 17 amino acids. CDR1 is SGDLS and CDR2 is YYNGEE in the germline V gene. V was shortened by 0 bases and J by 0 bases, with 13 bases between the two germline ends. The CDR3 DNA follows: TGTGCCAGCAGCGTAGCGCAGACAGGAGGCTCCTACAATGAGCAGTTCTTC. Amino acids: CASSVAQTGGSYNEQFF.

V gene TRBV18 combines with J gene TRBJ2-1; 8 bases map to TRBD1. The CDR3 length is 17 residues. CDR1 and CDR2 (germline): KGHSH, LQKENI. J lost 4 bases, V lost 2 bases, and 10 bases had no gene match. CDR3 DNA: TGTGCCAGCTCACCAGCAATACCGGGACAGGAGTACAATGAGCAGTTCTTC. This sequence encodes CASSPAIPGQEYNEQFF.

The chain links TRBV11-2 to TRBJ2-1, with 9 bases aligning to TRBD2. The CDR3 spans 17 residues. CDR1 and CDR2 (germline): SGHAT, FQNNGV. V dropped 8 bases and J dropped 6; count of bases not matched to a gene: 17. The CDR3 spells CASSPGAGGRGGNEQFF. CDR3 nucleotide sequence: TGTGCCAGCTCCCCTGGGGCGGGAGGGAGGGGAGGCAATGAGCAGTTCTTC.